One sample yielded the 20 T cell receptor beta chains listed below, sequenced in a study of T cell responses to AZD1222 COVID-19 vaccine. Measured with immunoSEQ multiplex PCR; TCRdb has only the in-frame clones, and not every one. The table has approximately 140,000 clones, around 90% seen once. Specimen: peripheral blood, collected 28 days after the second AZD1222 dose. The receptors were sampled from an adult who received the AZD1222 COVID-19 vaccine.

The chain uses TRBV7-9 and TRBJ2-2; 9 bases line up with TRBD1. The CDR3 is 14 residues long. V shed 10 bases and J 1 base; nucleotides not matched to a gene: 4. Germline CDR1 reads SEHNR; CDR2 reads FQNEAQ (reference sequence). Here the CDR3 reads CATGTGMNTGELFF. CDR3 in DNA: TGTGCCACCGGGACAGGGATGAACACCGGGGAGCTGTTTTTT.

The V gene is TRBV7-3, the J gene TRBJ2-7, with D tentatively TRBD2 (5 bases). CDR3 length: 16 residues. CDR1 and CDR2 (germline): SGHTA, FQGTGA. V was cut by 2 bases and J by 6 bases, with 20 bases left in between. CDR3 DNA: TGTGCCAGCAGCTTATCAGTAAGGCTAGCTGGCTCCGAGCAGTACTTC. This encodes CASSLSVRLAGSEQYF.

On this clone: This specimen includes other DNA sequences encoding the same CDR3. The rearrangement joins TRBV6-2 or TRBV6-3 to TRBJ2-2; no firm D call. V dropped 2 bases and J dropped 5 bases, with 12 bases sitting between them. There are 15 residues in the CDR3. The germline V gene has CDR1 MNHEY and CDR2 SVGEGT. The CDR3 sequence is CASSYVRLNTGELFF. CDR3 sequence (DNA): TGTGCCAGCAGTTACGTCAGATTGAATACCGGGGAGCTGTTTTTT.

The V call is TRBV30, the J call TRBJ1-3; D is ambiguous. Germline CDR1 is GTSNPN and CDR2 is SVGIG (reference sequence). The ends were cut back, 1 base at V and 4 bases at J, with 17 bases in the middle. This CDR3 spans 16 amino acids. The CDR3 region is CAWSDRRATQGNTIYF. The CDR3 nucleotides are TGTGCCTGGAGTGACCGCCGCGCGACTCAGGGAAACACCATATATTTT.

The rearrangement joins TRBV4-2 to TRBJ1-2; D is undetermined. The CDR3 totals 14 residues. Trimming pared 0 bases from V and 3 bases from J, leaving 8 bases between. CDR1 LGHNA and CDR2 YNFKEQ come from the germline V gene. Here the CDR3 DNA reads TGTGCCAGCAGCCAAGAAGAAAGGGACTATGGCTACACCTTC. Amino acid sequence: CASSQEERDYGYTF.

Details on this clone: In the same sample, other DNA sequences code for this CDR3. The chain has TRBV24-1 and TRBJ1-2, with TRBD1 as a possible D gene (5 bases). The CDR3 spans 13 residues. Germline V gene lookup returns CDR1 KGHDR and CDR2 SFDVKD. V lost 3 bases and J 2 bases, leaving 6 bases between the germline ends. In DNA form, the CDR3 reads TGTGCCACCAGTGATGGGGGAAACTATGGCTACACCTTC. Residues: CATSDGGNYGYTF.

This clone came up once. This chain connects TRBV7-3 to TRBJ1-5; tentatively, D is TRBD1 (5 bases). This CDR3 has 13 residues. Germline values: CDR1 SGHTA, CDR2 FQGTGA. V gave up 0 bases and J gave up 9 bases, with 9 bases separating them. The CDR3 DNA sequence: TGTGCCAGCAGCTTAACGGGCGGGGGGCCCCAGCATTTT. Its translation is CASSLTGGGPQHF.

This clone was detected only once. This chain joins TRBV27 and TRBJ1-6; D call uncertain. Germline CDR1 is MNHEY and CDR2 is SMNVEV (reference sequence). V lost 5 bases, J lost 2 bases, and 1 base lay in between. The CDR3 has 12 amino acids. CDR3 DNA: TGTGCCAGCAGTGCCTATAATTCACCCCTCCACTTT. This codes for CASSAYNSPLHF.

The chain has TRBV5-6 and TRBJ2-2; D possibly uses TRBD1 or TRBD2 (5 bases each). Germline CDR1 and CDR2: SGHDT and YYEEEE. Trimming removed 0 bases from V and 4 bases from J, with 7 bases in between. The CDR3 spans 14 residues. CDR3 in amino acids: CASSLVGGTGELFF. The CDR3 coding sequence is TGTGCCAGCAGCTTGGTTGGGGGCACCGGGGAGCTGTTTTTT.

This clone has just a few counts. CDR3 DNA sequence: TGTGCCAGCAGTATGGACCTATCGATCGGGGAGCTGTTTTTT. This sequence encodes CASSMDLSIGELFF. The J gene is TRBJ2-2, the V gene TRBV2; D is unresolved. The CDR3 contains 14 residues. Looked up from germline, CDR1 is SNHLY and CDR2 is FYNNEI. V lost 5 bases, J lost 7 bases, and 14 bases lay in between.

This chain links TRBV19 with TRBJ1-1; D gene ambiguous. Germline assignment: CDR1 LNHDA and CDR2 SQIVND (reference sequence). V lost 3 bases and J 0 bases, leaving 8 bases between the germline ends. The CDR3 runs to 14 residues. The CDR3 protein is CASSIQSMNTEAFF. In nucleotides, the CDR3 is TGTGCCAGTAGTATTCAGAGCATGAACACTGAAGCTTTCTTT.

This CDR3 reads CASSRELRTDTQYF. As DNA, the CDR3 is TGCGCCAGCAGCAGGGAATTGAGAACAGATACGCAGTATTTT. The genes are TRBV4-3 and TRBJ2-3; no clear D. V dropped 5 bases and J dropped 3 bases, with 12 bases sitting between them. The CDR3 extends over 14 amino acids. CDR1 is LGHNA and CDR2 is YSLEER in the germline V gene.

The J gene is TRBJ2-5, the V gene TRBV10-2; D is unclear. The CDR3 is made up of 15 amino acids. In germline, CDR1 is WSHSY, CDR2 SAAADI. V dropped 2 bases and J dropped 4 bases, with 14 bases sitting between them. The CDR3 DNA reads TGCGCCAGCAGTGAGCCCCCCCGCACGGGAGAGACCCAGTACTTC. It is translated as CASSEPPRTGETQYF.

This clone was detected a few times. The chain has TRBV10-3 and TRBJ1-1; D is unresolved. The germline gives CDR1 ENHRY, CDR2 SYGVKD. This CDR3 is built from 14 residues. V gave up 0 bases and J gave up 1 base, with 6 bases separating them. The CDR3: CAISESVGNTEAFF. The CDR3 DNA is TGTGCCATCAGTGAGTCCGTAGGGAACACTGAAGCTTTCTTT.

About this clone: The identical CDR3 is also encoded by other nucleotide sequences in the sample. The rearrangement joins TRBV18 to TRBJ1-5; TRBD1 matches 9 bases. This CDR3 is 14 amino acids long. The germline gives CDR1 KGHSH, CDR2 LQKENI. V was clipped by 3 bases and J by 4 bases; unmatched bases: 1. CDR3 nucleotides: TGTGCCAGCTCACCCGGACAGGGGAATCAGCCCCAGCATTTT. It is translated as CASSPGQGNQPQHF.

The chain is built from TRBV28 and TRBJ1-5; maybe TRBD1 (6 bases). This CDR3 has 15 residues. Germline V CDR1 and CDR2: MDHEN, SYDVKM. V dropped 3 bases and J dropped 7 bases, with 16 bases sitting between them. The CDR3 nucleotides are TGTGCCAGCAGTTTTAGACTGTCGGGGGGCCAGCCCCAGCATTTT. This gives the protein CASSFRLSGGQPQHF.

The chain joins TRBV2 to TRBJ1-2, with unresolved D. The germline V gene has CDR1 SNHLY and CDR2 FYNNEI. The CDR3 runs to 12 residues. V shed 5 bases and J shed 8 bases, with 12 bases lying between them. CDR3 nucleotides: TGTGCCAGCAGTTGGGATCTGAGGGGCTACACCTTC. This translates into CASSWDLRGYTF.

The V gene is TRBV6-6, the J gene TRBJ1-1; D gene unclear. This CDR3 is 13 amino acids long. The germline V gene encodes CDR1 MNHNY and CDR2 SVGAGI (reference sequence). Trimming took off 2 bases at V and 4 bases at J, with 8 bases between the two ends. The CDR3 reads CASSYRVGTEAFF. The CDR3 nucleotides are TGTGCCAGCAGTTACAGGGTAGGCACTGAAGCTTTCTTT.

The chain joins TRBV2 to TRBJ2-4, with unresolved D. The CDR3 runs 14 residues. Germline loops: CDR1 SNHLY, CDR2 FYNNEI. The V end was cut by 2 bases, the J end by 0 bases, with 5 bases between. The CDR3 here is CASSERLAKNIQYF. The CDR3, as DNA: TGTGCCAGCAGTGAAAGGCTAGCCAAAAACATTCAGTACTTC.

The chain links TRBV18 to TRBJ1-3; possibly TRBD1 for D (5 bases). CDR1 and CDR2 (germline): KGHSH, LQKENI. Trimming pared 5 bases from V and 0 bases from J, leaving 14 bases between. CDR3 length: 16 amino acids. The DNA of the CDR3 is TGTGCCAGCTCAACGGGACTCGAATTCTCTGGAAACACCATATATTTT. Encoded protein: CASSTGLEFSGNTIYF.